The 10 T cell receptor beta chains below were found in one sample sequenced in a study of T cell responses to AZD1222 COVID-19 vaccine (TCRdb year 2021). The library was prepared using the immunoSEQ multiplex PCR assay. Entries here come from immuneACCESS through TCRdb and include only in-frame sequences with V and J called. Some clones fail to appear in such tables; in the studies checked, an unresolved V gene covers under half of the shortfall, and the cause of the remainder is unknown. Within this sample are about 100,000 clones, with around 87% of them counted one time only. The ten largest account for more than 3.5% of the sample. What the time point label conveys for this sample: baseline before first vaccination. Explained via the paper, the treatment or condition label denotes: meningococcal conjugate vaccine given as trial control. Sequenced here: peripheral blood, sampled on day 0 of MenACWY control vaccination. The receptors originated from an adult in good health.

This clone was seen a single time. V gene TRBV18 combines with J gene TRBJ1-1; the D gene is possibly TRBD1 (5 bases). The germline gives CDR1 KGHSH, CDR2 LQKENI. The CDR3 totals 13 residues. Trimming stripped 8 bases from V and 0 bases from J, with 10 bases between. The CDR3 sequence is CASRTGLNTEAFF. CDR3 sequence (DNA): TGTGCCAGCCGAACAGGCTTGAACACTGAAGCTTTCTTT.

In its sample, this clone was seen a few times. The V and J genes are TRBV10-2 and TRBJ2-2, with 10 bases matching TRBD1. The CDR3 spans 15 residues. J gave up 7 bases and V 3 bases, and 5 bases lay outside the gene matches. From germline, CDR1 is WSHSY and CDR2 SAAADI. The CDR3 bases are TGCGCCAGCAGTGATGACAGGGGGCCTGGCGGGGAGCTGTTTTTT. It encodes CASSDDRGPGGELFF.

V is TRBV10-3 and J is TRBJ2-5, with TRBD2 as a possible D gene (7 bases). CDR1 ENHRY and CDR2 SYGVKD come from the germline V gene. V was pared by 0 bases and J by 5 bases, with 13 bases between. This CDR3 has 15 amino acids. CDR3 nucleotide sequence: TGTGCCATCAGTGAGTCGAAAGGGGGAGGGGAGACCCAGTACTTC. Protein sequence: CAISESKGGGETQYF.

The V and J genes are TRBV28 and TRBJ1-4; a possible D gene is TRBD1 (6 bases). CDR3 length: 15 amino acids. The V and J ends lost 7 bases and 3 bases respectively, with 15 bases between them. The germline gives CDR1 MDHEN, CDR2 SYDVKM. This CDR3 reads CASTHRVRSNEKLFF. The DNA for the CDR3 is TGTGCCAGCACACACAGGGTCCGGTCTAATGAAAAACTGTTTTTT.

This clone was observed a few times. This chain joins TRBV24-1 and TRBJ2-2; the D is unclear. V dropped 5 bases and J dropped 4 bases, with 13 bases sitting between them. The germline V gene encodes CDR1 KGHDR and CDR2 SFDVKD. CDR3 size: 15 residues. The CDR3, as DNA: TGTGCCACCAGTGTCGATGGGGATCCCACCGGGGAGCTGTTTTTT. Its translation is CATSVDGDPTGELFF.

The V and J genes are TRBV4-2 and TRBJ2-7; D possibly corresponds to TRBD1 (5 bases). CDR1 is LGHNA and CDR2 is YNFKEQ in the germline V gene. This CDR3 has 14 residues. Trimming pared 0 bases from V and 5 bases from J, leaving 11 bases between. CDR3 region: CASSQDHRGNEQYF. CDR3 in DNA: TGTGCCAGCAGCCAAGATCATAGGGGTAACGAGCAGTACTTC.

The rearrangement links TRBV6-2 or TRBV6-3 to TRBJ2-2, with 10 bases matching TRBD1. The CDR3 has 14 amino acids. V lost 4 bases and J lost 5; bases outside the gene matches: 1. CDR1 and CDR2 (germline): MNHEY, SVGEGT. In nucleotides, the CDR3 is TGTGCCAGCAGTTGGGACAGGGGAACCGGGGAGCTGTTTTTT. This codes for CASSWDRGTGELFF.

This chain links TRBV28 with TRBJ1-4; a possible D gene is TRBD1 (5 bases). CDR3 length: 14 amino acids. Trimming stripped 5 bases from V and 7 bases from J, with 14 bases between. CDR1 MDHEN and CDR2 SYDVKM come from the germline V gene. The CDR3 reads CASSPRVGGEKLFF. The CDR3 DNA reads TGTGCCAGCAGTCCTCGGGTTGGGGGTGAAAAACTGTTTTTT. Full variable domain (missing parts from reference TRBV28 and TRBJ1-4): DVKVTQSSRYLVKRTGEKVFLECVQDMDHENMFWYRQDPGLGLRLIYFSYDVKMKEKGDIPEGYSVSREKKERFSLILESASTNQTSMYLCASSPRVGGEKLFFGSGTQLSVL.

The chain employs TRBV6-5 and TRBJ1-3; no clear D gene. CDR3 length: 15 amino acids. Per the germline V gene, CDR1 is MNHEY and CDR2 is SVGAGI. V dropped 3 bases and J dropped 4 bases, with 13 bases sitting between them. The DNA for the CDR3 is TGTGCCAGCAGTTATCAGAGGCCCCCGGGAAACACCATATATTTT. Translated: CASSYQRPPGNTIYF.

This chain links TRBV19 with TRBJ2-6; 7 positions match TRBD1. The J segment lost 0 bases and the V segment lost 7 bases, leaving 12 bases of the junction unmatched. Germline loops: CDR1 LNHDA, CDR2 SQIVND (reference sequence). There are 18 residues in the CDR3. The CDR3 reads CASTDAGTDVSGANVLTF. In nucleotides, the CDR3 is TGTGCCAGTACTGATGCCGGGACAGATGTCTCTGGGGCCAACGTCCTGACTTTC.